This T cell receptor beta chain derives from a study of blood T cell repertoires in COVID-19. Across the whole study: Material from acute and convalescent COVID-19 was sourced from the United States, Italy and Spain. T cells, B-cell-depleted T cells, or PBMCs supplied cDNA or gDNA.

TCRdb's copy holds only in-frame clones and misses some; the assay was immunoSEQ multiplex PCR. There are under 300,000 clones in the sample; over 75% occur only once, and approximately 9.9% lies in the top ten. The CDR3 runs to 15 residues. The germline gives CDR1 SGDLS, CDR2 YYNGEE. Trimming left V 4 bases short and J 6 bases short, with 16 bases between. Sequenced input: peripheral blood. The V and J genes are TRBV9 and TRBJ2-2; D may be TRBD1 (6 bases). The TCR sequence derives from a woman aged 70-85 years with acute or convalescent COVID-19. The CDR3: CASSRQDSKAGELFF. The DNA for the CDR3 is TGTGCCAGCAGCCGACAGGATAGTAAGGCCGGGGAGCTGTTTTTT.